A selection of T cell receptor beta chains follows, all from one sample in a study of control samples from healthy donors and cancer patients. Method: immunoSEQ multiplex PCR; TCRdb's copy keeps in-frame clones and lacks some. This table holds 110,000 to 150,000 clones, 89% found once. The material sequenced was blood. The receptors were gathered from a man younger than 45 in good health. The conserved cysteine and the conserved F or W are not part of the CDR3 here.

v_call | cdr3_aa
TRBV27 | ASSSRDRDYNEQF
TRBV15 | ATSRGDSGNTIY
TRBV5-1 | ASSRVGYEQY
TRBV12-5 | ASGSGQTNSNQPQH
TRBV29-1 | SVAETPNQPQH
TRBV18 | ASSHGTGGRETQY
TRBV9 | ASSLGDGNYGYT
TRBV27 | ASSWGRGYEQY
TRBV5-4 | ASSLGGDTQY
TRBV27 | ASSLSAATNYGYT
TRBV2 | ASSGGSSNQPQH
TRBV7-2 | ASSQDRVRHEQY
TRBV5-6 | ASREDRKEEKLF
TRBV3-1/TRBV3-2 | ASSRPSGETQY
TRBV11-3 | ASSLDPRASNQPQH
TRBV4-1 | ASSQDDGGGNQPQH
TRBV9 | ASSRQGTDTQY
TRBV24-1 | ATGTGGLGQPQH
TRBV9 | ASSVAAGYGYT
TRBV15 | ATSRDLGGVETQY